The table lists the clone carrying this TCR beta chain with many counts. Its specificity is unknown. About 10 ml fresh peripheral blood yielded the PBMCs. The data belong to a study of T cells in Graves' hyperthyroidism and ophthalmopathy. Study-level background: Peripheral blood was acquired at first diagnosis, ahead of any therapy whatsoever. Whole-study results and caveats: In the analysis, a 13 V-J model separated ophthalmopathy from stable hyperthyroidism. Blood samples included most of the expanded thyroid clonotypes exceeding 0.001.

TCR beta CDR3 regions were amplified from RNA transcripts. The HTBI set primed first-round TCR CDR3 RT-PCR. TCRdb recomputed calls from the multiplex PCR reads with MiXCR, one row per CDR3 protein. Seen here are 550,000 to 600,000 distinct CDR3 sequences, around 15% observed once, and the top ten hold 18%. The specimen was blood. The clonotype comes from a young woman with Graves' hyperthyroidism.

The chain's CDR3 is CASSLGTSGRGRSTDTQYF. CDR3 DNA: TGTGCCAGCAGTTTAGGGACTAGCGGGAGAGGGAGGAGCACAGATACGCAGTATTTT. The chain couples TRBV12-3 or TRBV12-4 to TRBJ2-3; 13 bases fit TRBD2. The CDR3 spans 19 residues. The J segment lost 0 bases and the V segment lost 1 base, leaving 7 bases of the junction unmatched.